Each of the 6 T cell receptor beta chains below was sequenced from the same sample in a study of graft-versus-host responses after intestinal transplantation. These TCRs are of unknown antigen specificity. TCRdb keeps only in-frame clones here, not all; method: immunoSEQ multiplex PCR. The table has approximately 81,000 clones, 87% seen once. This sample comprised unstimulated CD8+ T cells sorted from spleen or lymph node cells, obtained before transplant. The source is a human donor who was the organ donor for an intestinal transplant.

This clone was picked up one time. The chain combines TRBV4-1 with TRBJ1-5; D perhaps matches TRBD1 (5 bases). From germline, CDR1 is MGHRA and CDR2 YSYEKL. V shed 4 bases and J shed 5 bases, with 15 bases lying between them. The CDR3 is 15 amino acids. The CDR3 DNA sequence: TGCGCCAGCAGCCCCCTCCCGGGACGCTATCAGCCCCAGCATTTT. Translation gives CASSPLPGRYQPQHF.

The chain employs TRBV28 and TRBJ2-2; tentatively, D is TRBD1 (7 bases). Germline V gene lookup returns CDR1 MDHEN and CDR2 SYDVKM. This CDR3 spans 16 amino acids. Trimming removed 6 bases from V and 6 bases from J, with 20 bases in between. CDR3 residues: CASRPTPGRGAGELFF. CDR3 DNA sequence: TGTGCCAGCAGACCAACACCGGGCAGGGGGGCCGGGGAGCTGTTTTTT.

The rearrangement joins TRBV28 to TRBJ1-1; D gene uncertain. CDR3 size: 13 residues. V was trimmed by 5 bases and J by 8 bases, leaving 15 bases between them. The germline gives CDR1 MDHEN, CDR2 SYDVKM. CDR3 amino acids: CASSHGVIGEAFF. CDR3 nucleotides: TGTGCCAGCAGTCACGGCGTCATAGGGGAAGCTTTCTTT.

In its sample, this clone was seen once. The V gene is TRBV5-1, the J gene TRBJ1-1; a possible D gene is TRBD1 (5 bases). The germline V gene encodes CDR1 SGHRS and CDR2 YFSETQ. The V end lost 8 bases, the J end lost 4 bases, and 15 bases lay between the germline ends. The CDR3 loop spans 13 amino acids. The CDR3 bases are TGCGCCAGTCGTACGGAGGGGTCCACTGAAGCTTTCTTT. It specifies CASRTEGSTEAFF.

The rearrangement uses TRBV2 and TRBJ2-3; 9 bases are shared with TRBD2. Losses at the gene ends were 9 bases for V and 3 bases for J; bases not matched to a gene: 13. CDR3 length: 16 amino acids. Germline V gene sequence: CDR1 SNHLY, CDR2 FYNNEI. The CDR3 DNA sequence: TGTGCCAGGATTAACCCGGGACTAGCCGATACAGATACGCAGTATTTT. Its translation: CARINPGLADTDTQYF.

This clone has just one count. The gene calls are TRBV14 and TRBJ1-6; tentatively, D is TRBD1 (6 bases). This CDR3 has 16 residues. The V and J ends lost 1 base and 5 bases respectively, with 12 bases between them. Germline V gene sequence: CDR1 SGHDN, CDR2 FVKESK. In DNA form, the CDR3 reads TGTGCCAGCAGCCAAGGAGGGACACTGGATAATTCACCCCTCCACTTT. Protein product: CASSQGGTLDNSPLHF.